The 10 T cell receptor beta chains in this list originate from one sample, sequenced in a study of graft-versus-host responses after intestinal transplantation. TCRdb keeps only in-frame clones here, not all; method: immunoSEQ multiplex PCR. This sample carries approximately 100,000 clones, 86% of them seen once, and the ten largest clones take over 1.1%. The source material was PBMCs, sampled 255 days after intestinal transplant. The source is a human patient who received an intestinal transplant, so some T cells may come from the graft donor.

V is TRBV5-1 and J is TRBJ2-7, with TRBD1 identical over 7 bases. The V gene's germline CDR1 is SGHRS and CDR2 YFSETQ. J gave up 2 bases and V 0 bases, and 2 bases lay outside the gene matches. This CDR3 has 14 amino acids. The CDR3: CASSLDQGAYEQYF. CDR3 nucleotides: TGCGCCAGCAGCTTGGATCAGGGGGCCTACGAGCAGTACTTC. The full variable domain, its missing parts supplied by reference TRBV5-1 and TRBJ2-7, is KAGVTQTPRYLIKTRGQQVTLSCSPISGHRSVSWYQQTPGQGLQFLFEYFSETQRNKGNFPGRFSGRQFSNSRSEMNVSTLELGDSALYLCASSLDQGAYEQYFGPGTRLTVT.

This rearrangement joins TRBV2 to TRBJ2-7, with TRBD1 as a possible D gene (8 bases). V lost 9 bases and J 4 bases, leaving 19 bases between the germline ends. Germline-derived CDR1 and CDR2 are SNHLY and FYNNEI. The CDR3 sequence is 14 residues long. In DNA, the CDR3 is TGTGCCAGTAGTAACAGGGGGGGCTTTTACGAGCAGTACTTC. Encoded protein: CASSNRGGFYEQYF.

V usage is TRBV7-9 and J usage is TRBJ2-7; TRBD1 aligns across 9 bases. The CDR3 runs to 15 residues. The germline CDR1 and CDR2 sequences are SEHNR and FQNEAQ (reference sequence). Trimming removed 5 bases from V and 4 bases from J; junction bases left unmatched: 9. The CDR3 nucleotides are TGTGCCAGCAGCCCTCGGGGGACAGGGAGATACGAGCAGTACTTC. Translation: CASSPRGTGRYEQYF.

The chain recombines TRBV7-6 with TRBJ2-7, with 8 bases identical to TRBD1. The CDR3 sequence is 15 residues long. Germline loops: CDR1 SGHVS, CDR2 FNYEAQ. Germline trimming cut 5 bases from V and 5 bases from J; bases unmatched to any gene: 11. CDR3 sequence reads: CASSPGQGATHEQYF. The CDR3 region has the DNA TGTGCCAGCAGCCCCGGCCAGGGGGCCACCCACGAGCAGTACTTC.

This clone was observed a single time. CDR3 amino acids: CASSFSGTGLYEQYF. CDR3 nucleotide sequence: TGCGCCAGCAGCTTTTCCGGGACAGGGCTTTACGAGCAGTACTTC. The rearrangement links TRBV5-1 to TRBJ2-7; 9 bases fit TRBD1. V shed 2 bases and J 4 bases; nucleotides not matched to a gene: 7. This CDR3 is 15 amino acids long. Germline V gene lookup returns CDR1 SGHRS and CDR2 YFSETQ.

This clone showed up just a few times. The chain combines TRBV5-8 with TRBJ2-7; 7 nucleotides line up with TRBD2. The germline V gene has CDR1 SGHTS and CDR2 YDEGEE. V was clipped by 4 bases and J by 3 bases; unmatched bases: 10. There are 15 residues in the CDR3. This CDR3 reads CASSQGLRTRYEQYF. CDR3 DNA: TGTGCCAGCAGCCAGGGACTAAGGACCCGCTACGAGCAGTACTTC.

The chain joins TRBV6-1 to TRBJ2-5; 7 nucleotides match TRBD2. The germline gives CDR1 MNHNS, CDR2 SASEGT. CDR3 size: 13 residues. V was pared by 6 bases and J by 10 bases, with 11 bases of the junction left unmatched. CDR3 sequence: CASRGTTGVRQYF. CDR3 nucleotides: TGTGCCAGCAGAGGGACTACGGGGGTGCGCCAGTACTTC.

V and J are TRBV7-2 and TRBJ1-1; D is uncertain. V dropped 5 bases and J dropped 4 bases, with 17 bases sitting between them. The germline V gene has CDR1 SGHTA and CDR2 FQGNSA. This CDR3 region has 15 residues. The CDR3 spells CASSNQIGVSTEAFF. The CDR3 DNA follows: TGTGCCAGCAGCAATCAAATAGGTGTCAGCACTGAAGCTTTCTTT. The whole variable domain, remainder taken from reference TRBV7-2 and TRBJ1-1, is GAGVSQSPSNKVTEKGKDVELRCDPISGHTALYWYRQSLGQGLEFLIYFQGNSAPDKSGLPSDRFSAERTGGSVSTLTIQRTQQEDSAVYLCASSNQIGVSTEAFFGQGTRLTVV.

The J gene is TRBJ1-1, the V gene TRBV5-4; D possibly corresponds to TRBD1 (6 bases). Germline CDR1 reads SGHNT; CDR2 reads YYREEE (reference sequence). The CDR3 is 14 amino acids. Trimming pared 0 bases from V and 6 bases from J, leaving 12 bases between. CDR3 DNA: TGTGCCAGCAGCTTGGTACCAGGGGCCCCTGAAGCTTTCTTT. This codes for CASSLVPGAPEAFF.

The V call is TRBV6-5, the J call TRBJ2-6, with 8 positions matching TRBD1. The CDR3 has 15 amino acids. Germline V gives CDR1 MNHEY, CDR2 SVGAGI. Germline trimming cut 2 bases from V and 6 bases from J; bases unmatched to any gene: 3. This chain's CDR3 is CASSYLRGPANVLTF. For the CDR3, the DNA is TGTGCCAGCAGTTACCTCAGGGGGCCGGCCAACGTCCTGACTTTC.